This TCR beta chain was identified during a study of B cell selection in AIRE deficiency. Per germline, CDR1 SGHDN and CDR2 FVKESK. After removal of 3 bases from V and 8 bases from J, the junction contained 15 bases not matched to a gene. The CDR3 contains 17 residues. Findings of the study overall: Shared Treg sequences were biased toward short CDR3s with few non-templated nucleotide insertions.

Clones were sequenced by immunoSEQ multiplex PCR, and TCRdb holds only the in-frame ones, with some missing. This sample has tens of thousands of clones, with roughly 95% found just once. Sorting defined conventional CD4 T cells as CD4+CD127+. Points on this clone: Its specificity is unknown.

The clonotype originates from a human donor in good health. The chain uses TRBV14 and TRBJ1-2; 10 bases are shared with TRBD1. The sample taken for sequencing was CD4+CD127+ conventional T cells sorted from PBMCs. DNA for the CDR3: TGTGCCAGCAGCCACTTCTCCGGGACAGGGGCTAGGGTAGGCTACACCTTC. The encoded protein is CASSHFSGTGARVGYTF.